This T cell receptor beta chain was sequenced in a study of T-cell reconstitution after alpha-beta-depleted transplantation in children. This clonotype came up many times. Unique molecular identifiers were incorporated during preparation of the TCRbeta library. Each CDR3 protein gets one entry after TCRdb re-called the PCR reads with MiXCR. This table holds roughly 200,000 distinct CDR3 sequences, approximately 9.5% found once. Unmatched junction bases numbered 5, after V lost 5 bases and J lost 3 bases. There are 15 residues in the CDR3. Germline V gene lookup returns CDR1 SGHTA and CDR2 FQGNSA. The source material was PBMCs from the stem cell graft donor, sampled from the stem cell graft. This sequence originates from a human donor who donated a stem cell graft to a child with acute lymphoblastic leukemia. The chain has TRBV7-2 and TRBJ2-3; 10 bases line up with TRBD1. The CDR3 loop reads CASSLTGGATDTQYF. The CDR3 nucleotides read TGTGCCAGCAGCCTGACAGGGGGCGCAACAGATACGCAGTATTTT. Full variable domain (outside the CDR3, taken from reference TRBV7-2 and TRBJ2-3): GAGVSQSPSNKVTEKGKDVELRCDPISGHTALYWYRQSLGQGLEFLIYFQGNSAPDKSGLPSDRFSAERTGGSVSTLTIQRTQQEDSAVYLCASSLTGGATDTQYFGPGTRLTVL.